The TCR beta chain described here comes from a study of OX40 agonist ivuxolimab in advanced cancers. Overall study context: Ivuxolimab, which is an agonistic anti-OX40 (CD134) antibody, was administered to the patients.

Germline V CDR1 and CDR2: SGDLS, YYNGEE. V gave up 4 bases and J gave up 7 bases, with 15 bases separating them. The CDR3 is 15 amino acids. Sequencing used immunoSEQ multiplex PCR; TCRdb keeps in-frame clones, though not all of them. The sample includes around 61,000 clones, approximately 86% seen only once; the top ten take 0.4% to 0.55%. V gene TRBV9 combines with J gene TRBJ1-6, with D possibly matching TRBD1 (5 bases). This receptor was obtained from an adult with an advanced solid tumor such as melanoma, head and neck, liver or kidney cancer. The input for sequencing was CD4+ or CD8+ T cells sorted from blood, taken in a trial of the OX40 agonist ivuxolimab. The CDR3 is CASSPGTEDNSPLHF. CDR3 coding DNA: TGTGCCAGCAGCCCCGGGACGGAAGACAATTCACCCCTCCACTTT.